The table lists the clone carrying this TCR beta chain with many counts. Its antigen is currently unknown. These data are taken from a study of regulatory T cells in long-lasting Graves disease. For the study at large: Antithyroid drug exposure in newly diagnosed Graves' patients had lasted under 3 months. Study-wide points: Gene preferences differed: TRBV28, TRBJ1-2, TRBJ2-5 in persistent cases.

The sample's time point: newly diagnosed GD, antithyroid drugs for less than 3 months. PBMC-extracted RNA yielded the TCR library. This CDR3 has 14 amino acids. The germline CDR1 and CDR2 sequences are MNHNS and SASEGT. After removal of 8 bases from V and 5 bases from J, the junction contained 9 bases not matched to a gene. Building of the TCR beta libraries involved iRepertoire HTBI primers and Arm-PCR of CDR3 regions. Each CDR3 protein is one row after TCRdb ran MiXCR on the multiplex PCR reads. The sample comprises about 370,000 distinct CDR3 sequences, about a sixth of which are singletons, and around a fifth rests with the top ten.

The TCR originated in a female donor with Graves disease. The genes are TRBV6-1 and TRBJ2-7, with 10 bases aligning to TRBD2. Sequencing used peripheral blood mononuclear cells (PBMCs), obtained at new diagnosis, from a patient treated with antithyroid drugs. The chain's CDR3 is CASLRLAGPNEQYF. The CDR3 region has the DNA TGTGCCAGCTTAAGACTAGCGGGTCCCAACGAGCAGTACTTC.